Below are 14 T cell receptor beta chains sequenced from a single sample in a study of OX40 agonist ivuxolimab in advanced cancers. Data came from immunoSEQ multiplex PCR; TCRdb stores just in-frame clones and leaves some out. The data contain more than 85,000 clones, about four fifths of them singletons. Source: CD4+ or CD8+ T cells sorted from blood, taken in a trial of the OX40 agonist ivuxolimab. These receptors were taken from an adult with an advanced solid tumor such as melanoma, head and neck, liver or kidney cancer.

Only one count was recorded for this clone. As DNA, the CDR3 is TGCGCCAGCAGTTGGCAGATCCAAGAGACCCAGTACTTC. Its translation: CASSWQIQETQYF. V is TRBV5-1 and J is TRBJ2-5, with unresolved D. V shed 5 bases and J shed 1 base, with 9 bases lying between them. Germline V gene data show CDR1 as SGHRS and CDR2 as YFSETQ. The CDR3 is 13 amino acids.

This CDR3 is CASSLKAGVELEQFF. DNA of the CDR3: TGTGCCAGCAGCTTAAAGGCGGGAGTTGAGCTTGAGCAGTTCTTC. This chain connects TRBV7-3 to TRBJ2-1; 7 bases line up with TRBD2. Trimming cost V 1 base and J 9 bases; bases outside gene matches: 9. The CDR3 runs 15 residues. Per the germline V gene, CDR1 is SGHTA and CDR2 is FQGTGA.

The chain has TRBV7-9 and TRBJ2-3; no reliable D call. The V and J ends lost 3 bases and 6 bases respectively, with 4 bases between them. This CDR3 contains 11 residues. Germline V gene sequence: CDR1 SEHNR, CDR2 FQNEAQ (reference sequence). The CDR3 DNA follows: TGTGCCAGCAGCTTGCACGATACGCAGTATTTT. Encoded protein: CASSLHDTQYF.

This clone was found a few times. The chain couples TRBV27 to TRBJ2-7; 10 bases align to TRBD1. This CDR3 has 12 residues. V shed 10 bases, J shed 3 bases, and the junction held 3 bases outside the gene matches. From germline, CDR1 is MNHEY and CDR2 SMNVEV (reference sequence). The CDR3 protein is CATRDRGYEQYF. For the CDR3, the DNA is TGTGCCACTCGGGACAGGGGCTACGAGCAGTACTTC.

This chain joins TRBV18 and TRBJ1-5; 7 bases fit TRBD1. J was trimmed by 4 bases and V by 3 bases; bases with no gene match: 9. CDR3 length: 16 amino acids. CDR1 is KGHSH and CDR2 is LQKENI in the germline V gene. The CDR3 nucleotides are TGTGCCAGCTCACCTCCTTCAGGGGGAAGAAATCAGCCCCAGCATTTT. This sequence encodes CASSPPSGGRNQPQHF. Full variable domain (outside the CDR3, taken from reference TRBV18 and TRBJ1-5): NAGVMQNPRHLVRRRGQEARLRCSPMKGHSHVYWYRQLPEEGLKFMVYLQKENIIDESGMPKERFSAEFPKEGPSILRIQQVVRGDSAAYFCASSPPSGGRNQPQHFGDGTRLSIL.

In DNA, the CDR3 is TGTGCCAGCAGCCCCCGGGACGGTAAGTCGGACGAGCAGTACTTC. This translates into CASSPRDGKSDEQYF. The chain is built from TRBV9 and TRBJ2-7; tentatively, D is TRBD1 or TRBD2 (5 bases each). This CDR3 has 15 residues. Germline lookup yields CDR1 SGDLS and CDR2 YYNGEE. V lost 4 bases and J 5 bases, leaving 19 bases between the germline ends.

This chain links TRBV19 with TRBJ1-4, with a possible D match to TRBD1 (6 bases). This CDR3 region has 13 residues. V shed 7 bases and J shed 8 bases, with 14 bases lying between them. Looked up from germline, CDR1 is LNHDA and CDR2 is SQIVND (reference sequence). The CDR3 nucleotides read TGTGCCAGTAACCGGGGGGCGGAAGAAAAACTGTTTTTT. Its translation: CASNRGAEEKLFF.

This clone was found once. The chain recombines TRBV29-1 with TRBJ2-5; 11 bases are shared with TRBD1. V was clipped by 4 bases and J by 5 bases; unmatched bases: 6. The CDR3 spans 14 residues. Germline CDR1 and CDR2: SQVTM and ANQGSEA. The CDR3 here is CSVGGQGAKETQYF. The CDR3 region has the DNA TGCAGCGTTGGCGGACAGGGGGCGAAGGAGACCCAGTACTTC.

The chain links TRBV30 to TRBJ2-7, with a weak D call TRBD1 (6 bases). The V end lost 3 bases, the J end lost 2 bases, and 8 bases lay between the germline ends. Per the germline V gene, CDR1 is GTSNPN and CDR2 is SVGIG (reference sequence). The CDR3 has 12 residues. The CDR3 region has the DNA TGTGCCTGGAGAGGGGGTACCTACGAGCAGTACTTC. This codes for CAWRGGTYEQYF.

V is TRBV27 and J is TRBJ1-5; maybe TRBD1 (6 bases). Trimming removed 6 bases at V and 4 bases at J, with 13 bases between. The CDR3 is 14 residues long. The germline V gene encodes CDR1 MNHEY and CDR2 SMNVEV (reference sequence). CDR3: CASRGALWNQPQHF. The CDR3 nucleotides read TGTGCCAGCAGGGGGGCGTTGTGGAATCAGCCCCAGCATTTT.

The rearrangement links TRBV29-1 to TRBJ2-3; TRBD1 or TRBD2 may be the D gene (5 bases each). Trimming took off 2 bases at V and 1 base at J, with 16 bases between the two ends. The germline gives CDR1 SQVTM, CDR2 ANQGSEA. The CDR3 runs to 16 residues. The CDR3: CSVELRVGAGTDTQYF. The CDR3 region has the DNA TGCAGCGTTGAACTACGGGTCGGGGCTGGCACAGATACGCAGTATTTT.

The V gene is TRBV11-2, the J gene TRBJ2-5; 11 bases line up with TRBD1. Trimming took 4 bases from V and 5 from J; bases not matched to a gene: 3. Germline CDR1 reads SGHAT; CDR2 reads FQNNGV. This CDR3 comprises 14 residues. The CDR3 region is CASSSDRGPETQYF. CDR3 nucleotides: TGTGCCAGCAGCTCGGACAGGGGGCCGGAGACCCAGTACTTC.

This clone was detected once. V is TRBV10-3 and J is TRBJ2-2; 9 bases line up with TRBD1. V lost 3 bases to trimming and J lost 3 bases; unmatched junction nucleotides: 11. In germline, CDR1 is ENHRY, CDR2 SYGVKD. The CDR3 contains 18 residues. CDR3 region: CAISDPLTGGLYTGELFF. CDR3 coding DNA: TGTGCCATCAGTGACCCCTTGACAGGGGGGTTATACACCGGGGAGCTGTTTTTT.

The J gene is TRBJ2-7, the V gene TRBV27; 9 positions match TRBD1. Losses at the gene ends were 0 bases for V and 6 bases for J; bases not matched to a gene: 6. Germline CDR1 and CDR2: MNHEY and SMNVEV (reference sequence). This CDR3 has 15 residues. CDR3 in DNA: TGTGCCAGCAGTTTATCAAACAGGGGGCAAATCGAGCAGTACTTC. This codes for CASSLSNRGQIEQYF.